Listed below are T cell receptor beta chains from one sample, sequenced in a study of blood T cell repertoires in COVID-19. TCRdb's table, derived via immunoSEQ multiplex PCR, lists solely in-frame clones and lacks some. The sample holds 75,000 to 95,000 clones, roughly 72% seen once. Sample: peripheral blood. The receptors originated from a woman in her sixties or seventies in a cohort sampled during active or convalescent COVID-19. Each CDR3 is given with its conserved first and last residue. D genes are given only for firm matches. Rows may omit the clone size; those that give it use once, few, many or a size class.

cdr3_length | clone_size | d_call | j_call | v_call | cdr3_aa | cdr3_nt
14 | once | - | TRBJ2-7 | TRBV5-1 | CASSLTVQSYEQYF | TGCGCCAGCAGCTTAACAGTCCAATCCTACGAGCAGTACTTC
13 | few | - | TRBJ1-2 | TRBV5-4 | CASSTRLIYGYTF | TGTGCCAGCAGCACCAGACTAATTTATGGCTACACCTTC
11 | - | - | TRBJ1-2 | TRBV20-1 | CSASGHLGYTF | TGCAGTGCTAGTGGGCACCTTGGCTACACCTTC
15 | once | - | TRBJ1-1 | TRBV9 | CASSVSYGANTEAFF | TGTGCCAGCAGCGTAAGCTATGGGGCGAACACTGAAGCTTTCTTT
17 | once | TRBD2 | TRBJ2-6 | TRBV11-3 | CASSARGGPSGANVLTF | TGTGCCAGCAGCGCCCGGGGGGGGCCCTCTGGGGCCAACGTCCTGACTTTC
15 | - | TRBD2 | TRBJ2-1 | TRBV6-5 | CASSPLAGSFNEQFF | TGTGCCAGCAGCCCACTAGCGGGGTCTTTCAATGAGCAGTTCTTC
14 | - | TRBD1 | TRBJ1-6 | TRBV7-7 | CASSLGTGYSPLHF | TGTGCTAGCAGCTTAGGGACAGGGTATTCACCCCTCCACTTT
15 | many | TRBD1 | TRBJ2-2 | TRBV19 | CASSIKTGGTGELFF | TGTGCCAGTAGCATAAAGACAGGGGGCACCGGGGAGCTGTTTTTT
15 | few | - | TRBJ1-4 | TRBV7-2 | CASSLAPGRNEKLFF | TGTGCCAGCAGCTTAGCGCCAGGCCGAAATGAAAAACTGTTTTTT
15 | few | TRBD1 | TRBJ2-7 | TRBV4-2 | CASSQEGTGPYEQYF | TGTGCCAGCAGCCAAGAAGGGACAGGCCCCTACGAGCAGTACTTC
15 | - | TRBD1 | TRBJ1-5 | TRBV7-2 | CASSQGQGAGQPQHF | TGTGCCAGCAGCCAGGGACAGGGGGCAGGGCAGCCCCAGCATTTT
16 | - | TRBD2 | TRBJ2-3 | TRBV15 | CATSRGGEGRTDTQYF | TGTGCCACCAGCAGAGGAGGGGAGGGTAGGACAGATACGCAGTATTTT
14 | - | TRBD1 | TRBJ2-5 | TRBV19 | CASTPGTGVKTQYF | TGTGCCAGTACACCCGGGACAGGGGTAAAGACCCAGTACTTC
16 | - | TRBD1 | TRBJ1-1 | TRBV5-1 | CASSLKVGTGDTEAFF | TGCGCCAGCAGCTTGAAGGTCGGGACAGGGGATACTGAAGCTTTCTTT
16 | - | TRBD2 | TRBJ2-3 | TRBV15 | CATSTPLAGVTDTQYF | TGTGCCACCAGCACGCCCCTAGCGGGGGTCACAGATACGCAGTATTTT
14 | once | - | TRBJ2-7 | TRBV7-9 | CASSRRDSSYEQYF | TGTGCCAGCAGCAGGCGGGACAGCTCCTACGAGCAGTACTTC
15 | - | TRBD1 | TRBJ1-2 | TRBV28 | CASSSDGQGTYGYTF | TGTGCCAGCAGCTCAGACGGACAGGGAACCTATGGCTACACCTTC
15 | - | - | TRBJ2-2 | TRBV5-6 | CASSPGHALSGELFF | TGTGCCAGCAGCCCGGGACATGCTTTGTCCGGGGAGCTGTTTTTT
15 | - | - | TRBJ2-1 | TRBV9 | CASSVVSGPYNEQFF | TGTGCCAGCAGCGTAGTGAGCGGGCCCTACAATGAGCAGTTCTTC
12 | - | - | TRBJ1-5 | TRBV18 | CASSPTNQPQHF | TGTGCCAGCTCACCAACTAATCAGCCCCAGCATTTT
16 | few | - | TRBJ1-3 | TRBV5-4 | CASSLVGRGAGNTIYF | TGTGCCAGCAGCTTGGTTGGCAGGGGTGCTGGAAACACCATATATTTT
14 | - | - | TRBJ1-1 | TRBV2 | CASRSDRTNTEAFF | TGTGCCAGCAGAAGCGACAGGACGAACACTGAAGCTTTCTTT
14 | - | TRBD1 | TRBJ1-1 | TRBV18 | CASSPDRGSTEAFF | TGTGCCAGCTCGCCCGACAGGGGAAGTACTGAAGCTTTCTTT
14 | - | TRBD1 | TRBJ2-4 | TRBV2 | CASSDRGRLNIQYF | TGTGCCAGCAGTGACAGGGGGCGGCTAAACATTCAGTACTTC
12 | - | - | TRBJ2-5 | TRBV10-2 | CASSASQETQYF | TGCGCCAGCAGTGCTTCGCAAGAGACCCAGTACTTC